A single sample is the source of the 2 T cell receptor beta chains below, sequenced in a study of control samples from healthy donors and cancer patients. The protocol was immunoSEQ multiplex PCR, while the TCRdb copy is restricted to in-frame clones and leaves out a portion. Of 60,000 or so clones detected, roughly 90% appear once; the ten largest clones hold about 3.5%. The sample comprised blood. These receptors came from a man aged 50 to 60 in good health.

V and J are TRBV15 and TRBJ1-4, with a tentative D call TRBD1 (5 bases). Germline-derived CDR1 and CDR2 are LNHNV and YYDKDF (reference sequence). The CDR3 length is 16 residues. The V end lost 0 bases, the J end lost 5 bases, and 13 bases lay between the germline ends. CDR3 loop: CATSRDLPGTNEKLFF. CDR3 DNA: TGTGCCACCAGCAGAGACCTGCCAGGGACCAATGAAAAACTGTTTTTT.

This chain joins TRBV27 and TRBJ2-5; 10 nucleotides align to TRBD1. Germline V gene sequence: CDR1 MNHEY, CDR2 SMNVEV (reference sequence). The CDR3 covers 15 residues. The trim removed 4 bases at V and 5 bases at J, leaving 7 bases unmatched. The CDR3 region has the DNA TGTGCCAGCAGTTCCGGGACAGGGGTTTGGGAGACCCAGTACTTC. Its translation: CASSSGTGVWETQYF.